A selection of T cell receptor beta chains follows, all from one sample in a study of blood T cell repertoires in COVID-19. Using immunoSEQ multiplex PCR, the repertoire was profiled, and TCRdb retains in-frame clones only, with some absent. The sample records some 330,000 clones, over 75% being singletons. The sequenced sample consisted of PBMCs or T cells enriched from blood (not recorded which). Source of these receptors: a man between 25 and 39 years old who had recovered from COVID-19. Each CDR3 is given with its conserved first and last residue. D genes are given only for firm matches. Not every row has a clone size; where given, it reads once, few, many or a size class.

D gene	clone size	CDR3 length	V gene	J gene	CDR3 DNA	CDR3 protein
-	-	11	TRBV11-2	TRBJ1-2	TGTGCCAGCAGCGCGGCTTCGATCTACACCTTC	CASSAASIYTF
-	-	14	TRBV30	TRBJ2-7	TGTGCCTGGAGTGTTCGTTGGCCTCCCCACGAGCAGTACTTC	CAWSVRWPPHEQYF
TRBD1	-	17	TRBV2	TRBJ2-7	TGTGCCAGCAGCGAGGCCACCGGACAGGGACACCCCTACGAGCAGTACTTC	CASSEATGQGHPYEQYF
TRBD2	-	13	TRBV27	TRBJ2-1	TGTGCCAGCAGCCCTCGGGAGGGCCCCTATGAGTTCTTC	CASSPREGPYEFF
TRBD1	-	17	TRBV15	TRBJ2-1	TGTGCCACCAGCAGAGCTTCTGGGACAGGGGTCCCCAGGGAGCAGTTCTTC	CATSRASGTGVPREQFF
-	few	15	TRBV5-1	TRBJ2-3	TGCGCCAGCAGCTCACACAAAGAAAGGGGAGATACGCAGTATTTT	CASSSHKERGDTQYF
-	-	14	TRBV24-1	TRBJ2-2	TGTGCCACCACGGACACGTTGAACACCGGGGAGCTGTTTTTT	CATTDTLNTGELFF
-	-	14	TRBV2	TRBJ1-2	TGTGCCAGCAGTAAGGACAGCGCTAACTATGGCTACACCTTC	CASSKDSANYGYTF
-	-	14	TRBV5-1	TRBJ2-7	TGCGCCAGCAGCTTCGCGGGACAGACCTACGAGCAGTACTTC	CASSFAGQTYEQYF
-	-	13	TRBV7-9	TRBJ2-7	TGTGCCAGCAGCCGCAGGGAACACTACGAGCAGTACTTC	CASSRREHYEQYF
TRBD2	-	15	TRBV7-7	TRBJ2-3	TGTGCCAGCAGCTTAACGGGGGGGCGGGGAGATACGCAGTATTTT	CASSLTGGRGDTQYF
TRBD1	-	17	TRBV28	TRBJ1-6	TGTGCCAGCAGTTTACTACGGGACAGCTCCTATAATTCACCCCTCCACTTT	CASSLLRDSSYNSPLHF
TRBD2	-	15	TRBV6-2/TRBV6-3	TRBJ2-7	TGTGCCAGCAGTACCATACTAGCGGGGATCTACGAGCAGTACTTC	CASSTILAGIYEQYF
-	-	12	TRBV5-4	TRBJ2-7	TGTGCCAGCAGCTTGTCAGGATCCGAGCAGTACTTC	CASSLSGSEQYF
TRBD1	-	16	TRBV5-4	TRBJ1-6	TGTGCCAGCAGCTGGGGACAGGGCAACTCTAATTCACCCCTCCACTTT	CASSWGQGNSNSPLHF
-	-	18	TRBV6-2/TRBV6-3	TRBJ1-1	TGTGCCAGCAGTTATATATTGGGGCGACAGTCCCAGGGCACTGAAGCTTTCTTT	CASSYILGRQSQGTEAFF
-	-	15	TRBV7-9	TRBJ2-6	TGTGCCAGCAGCCCGACAGGTGCTGGGGCCAACGTCCTGACTTTC	CASSPTGAGANVLTF
TRBD1	-	11	TRBV19	TRBJ1-4	TGTGCCAGGGACAGGATTGAAAAACTGTTTTTT	CARDRIEKLFF
-	few	12	TRBV6-5	TRBJ2-7	TGTGCCAGCAGAACTACACTCTACGAGCAGTACTTC	CASRTTLYEQYF
TRBD1	-	16	TRBV9	TRBJ2-6	TGTGCCAGCAGCCCACGGGACAGCTCTGGGGCCAACGTCCTGACTTTC	CASSPRDSSGANVLTF
TRBD2	-	15	TRBV7-2	TRBJ2-7	TGTGCCAGCACCTCCTCTCCGGGGGGAACCTACGAGCAGTACTTC	CASTSSPGGTYEQYF
-	few	13	TRBV11-2	TRBJ1-1	TGTGCCAGCAGCTCAGACCAGGGGACTGAAGCTTTCTTT	CASSSDQGTEAFF
TRBD2	-	13	TRBV7-9	TRBJ2-1	TGTGCCAGCAGCTTTAGCGGGGGGAATGAGCAGTTCTTC	CASSFSGGNEQFF
-	-	12	TRBV3-1/TRBV3-2	TRBJ2-7	TGTGCCAGCAGCCAGGACAGAGGGGAGCAGTACTTC	CASSQDRGEQYF
-	-	13	TRBV6-5	TRBJ1-2	TGTGCCAGCCGCAGGGTCGGGGGGGTTGGCTACACCTTC	CASRRVGGVGYTF
TRBD2	-	17	TRBV30	TRBJ2-2	TGTGCCTGGAGTGAAAGGACTAGTAAAGGGGCCAGGGGGGAGCTGTTTTTT	CAWSERTSKGARGELFF
-	-	16	TRBV15	TRBJ2-7	TGTGCCACCAGCAGAGGCCCCCGGGGAATCTCCTACGAGCAGTACTTC	CATSRGPRGISYEQYF
-	few	14	TRBV10-1	TRBJ1-2	TGCGCCAGCAGTGACACAGGGTTTGGCTATGGCTACACCTTC	CASSDTGFGYGYTF
-	-	14	TRBV6-5	TRBJ1-5	TGTGCCAGCAGTTGGGCAGGGGGCAATCAGCCCCAGCATTTT	CASSWAGGNQPQHF
TRBD1	-	18	TRBV27	TRBJ2-7	TGTGCCAGCAGTTTACGGTACTCCGGGACAGGGTCTATTTACGAGCAGTACTTC	CASSLRYSGTGSIYEQYF
-	-	15	TRBV12-2	TRBJ2-7	TGTGCAAGTCGCTTGGGGGACAGGCAAACCTACGAGCAGTACTTC	CASRLGDRQTYEQYF
-	once	13	TRBV6-5	TRBJ2-5	TGTGCCAGTCGGGGAAGGGTCCAAGAGACCCAGTACTTC	CASRGRVQETQYF
-	-	15	TRBV28	TRBJ1-1	TGTGCCAGCAGTCCCGGTGGGGGGGGTAACACTGAAGCTTTCTTT	CASSPGGGGNTEAFF
-	-	14	TRBV7-2	TRBJ1-5	TGTGCCAGCAGCTCAAGTAAGACATTTCAGCCCCAGCATTTT	CASSSSKTFQPQHF